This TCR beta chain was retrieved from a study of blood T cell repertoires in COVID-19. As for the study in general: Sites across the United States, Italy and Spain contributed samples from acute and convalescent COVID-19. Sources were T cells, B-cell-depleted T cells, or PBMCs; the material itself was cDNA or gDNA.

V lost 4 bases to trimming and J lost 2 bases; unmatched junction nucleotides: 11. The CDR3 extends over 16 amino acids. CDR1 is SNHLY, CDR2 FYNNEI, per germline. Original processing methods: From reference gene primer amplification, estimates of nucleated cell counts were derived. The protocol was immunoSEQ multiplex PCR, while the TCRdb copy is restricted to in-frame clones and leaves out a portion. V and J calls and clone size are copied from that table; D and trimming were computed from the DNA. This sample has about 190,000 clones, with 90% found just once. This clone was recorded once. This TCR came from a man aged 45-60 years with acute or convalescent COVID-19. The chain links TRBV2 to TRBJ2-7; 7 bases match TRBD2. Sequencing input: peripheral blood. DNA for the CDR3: TGTGCCAGCAGTGTGGGCAGGCGGGAGTTAACCTACGAGCAGTACTTC. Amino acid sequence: CASSVGRRELTYEQYF.